This paragraph covers one TCR beta chain sequence. Germline trimming cut 5 bases from V and 3 bases from J; bases unmatched to any gene: 7. This CDR3 is built from 16 residues. Germline V lookup: CDR1 MNHEY, CDR2 SVGEGT. MiXCR, applied by TCRdb to the 5' RACE reads, yields one record per CDR3 protein. Among more than 650,000 distinct CDR3 sequences, roughly 6% were seen once, and the ten largest hold around 1.9%. This record belongs to a study of identical twins. This receptor was obtained from a man younger than 30 in good health. The source material was naive T cells sorted from blood. The chain employs TRBV6-2 or TRBV6-3 and TRBJ2-7; 13 bases are shared with TRBD2. The CDR3: CASSHPGLAGYYEQYF. Written as DNA, the CDR3 is TGTGCCAGCAGTCACCCGGGACTAGCGGGATACTACGAGCAGTACTTC.